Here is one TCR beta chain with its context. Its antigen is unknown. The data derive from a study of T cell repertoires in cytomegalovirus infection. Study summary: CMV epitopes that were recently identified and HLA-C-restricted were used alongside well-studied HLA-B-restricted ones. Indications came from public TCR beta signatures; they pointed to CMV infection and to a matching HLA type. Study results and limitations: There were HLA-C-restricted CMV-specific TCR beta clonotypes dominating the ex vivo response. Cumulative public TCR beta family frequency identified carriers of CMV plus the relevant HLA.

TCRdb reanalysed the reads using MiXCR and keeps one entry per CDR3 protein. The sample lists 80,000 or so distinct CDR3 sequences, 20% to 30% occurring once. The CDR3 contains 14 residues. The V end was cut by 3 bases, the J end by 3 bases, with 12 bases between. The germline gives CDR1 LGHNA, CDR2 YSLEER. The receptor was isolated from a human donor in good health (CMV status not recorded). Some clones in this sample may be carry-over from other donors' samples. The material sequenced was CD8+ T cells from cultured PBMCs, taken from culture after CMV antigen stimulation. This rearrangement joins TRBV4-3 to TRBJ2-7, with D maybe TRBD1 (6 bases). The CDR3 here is CASSQGSTGYEQYF. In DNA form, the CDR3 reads TGCGCCAGCAGCCAGGGCTCGACAGGCTACGAGCAGTACTTC.